This T cell receptor (beta chain) was sequenced for a study of shared clonotypes between healthy human individuals. Comments on this clone: As yet, its antigen is unknown.

The study's findings and limits: The study generally estimated greater richness for naive than memory subsets. When compared with the clonotypes that were shared by all four sorted-subset donors, the non-shared clonotypes turned out to have lower generation probabilities.

Per the original data handling: With immunoSEQ giving junction-only sequences and no quality scores, filtering differed. The table came from immunoSEQ multiplex PCR; TCRdb's copy has only in-frame clones and leaves some out. V, J and clone size derive from that table, while D and trimming were established from the DNA sequence. The data show roughly 120,000 clones, around two thirds seen once. Germline CDR1 is ENHRY and CDR2 is SYGVKD. This CDR3 is 14 amino acids long. V lost 3 bases to trimming and J lost 3 bases, with 11 bases between them. The sequence came from a young woman in good health. J is TRBJ1-2 and V is TRBV10-3, with unresolved D. Sequenced: memory CD8+ T cells sorted from blood. Subset: CD45RO+ cells pooled with CCR7-negative TemRA cells. The CDR3 region is CAISDVVRHYGYTF. CDR3 nucleotide sequence: TGTGCCATCAGTGACGTGGTAAGGCACTATGGCTACACCTTC.